The rows below give T cell receptor beta chains drawn from one sample of a study of molecular identifiers for immune sequencing clone quantification. TCRdb recomputed calls from the PCR reads with MiXCR, one row per CDR3 protein. The sample lists some 680,000 distinct CDR3 sequences, over 25% seen once, with about 0.84% in the top ten. The sequencing sample was made of naive CD8+ T cells from blood, with Jurkat cell RNA spiked in. The receptors derive from a human donor in good health. Some libraries in this study had Jurkat cell RNA spiked in. The CDR3 runs from the conserved cysteine through the conserved F or W. The D gene is left open where the match is weak. Expanded clones get a size class; other rows say once, few or many, or leave the size out.

v_call	clone_size	d_call	cdr3_length	j_call	cdr3_nt	cdr3_aa
TRBV19	NA	NA	16	TRBJ1-5	TGTGCCAGTAGCACCGCACGTAAGGGCGCGGATCAGCCCCAGCATTTT	CASSTARKGADQPQHF
TRBV7-9	NA	NA	18	TRBJ2-7	TGTGCCAGCAGCTTAGAGTCGATTGCCCGGACCGAAACCTACGAGCAGTACTTC	CASSLESIARTETYEQYF
TRBV9	NA	TRBD1	17	TRBJ2-2	TGTGCCAGCAGCGTAGCTGGGCAGGGGGCGAACACCGGGGAGCTGTTTTTT	CASSVAGQGANTGELFF
TRBV7-9	many	TRBD1	14	TRBJ1-5	TGTGCCAGCAGCTTCACCGACAGGGACCAGCCCCAGCATTTT	CASSFTDRDQPQHF
TRBV23-1	few	NA	16	TRBJ2-2	TGCGCCAGCACCCCTCGGGGAGGGGGATTCACCGGGGAGCTGTTTTTT	CASTPRGGGFTGELFF
TRBV29-1	few	NA	13	TRBJ2-1	TGCAGCGTTGTCGTCTTAGTCTACAATGAGCAGTTCTTC	CSVVVLVYNEQFF
TRBV13	many	TRBD2	17	TRBJ2-3	TGTGCCAGCAGCCCCGACCAGACTAGCGGGGGGATGGATACGCAGTATTTT	CASSPDQTSGGMDTQYF
TRBV7-6	few	NA	13	TRBJ2-1	TGTGCCAGCAGCTTCCCAGGATACAATGAGCAGTTCTTC	CASSFPGYNEQFF
TRBV20-1	few	TRBD2	15	TRBJ2-7	TGCAGTGCTACCCCCTTCCGGGGGGAAGATTACGAGCAGTACTTC	CSATPFRGEDYEQYF
TRBV5-1	few	NA	10	TRBJ2-1	TGCGCCAGCAGCTTTAGTGCGCAGTTCTTC	CASSFSAQFF
TRBV4-3	NA	NA	13	TRBJ2-5	TGCGCCAGCAGCCAAGTATTAGGCGAGACCCAGTACTTC	CASSQVLGETQYF
TRBV3-2	NA	NA	15	TRBJ1-5	TGTGCCAGCAGCCTCAGGGACAGGGCGGGGCGACCCCAGCATTTT	CASSLRDRAGRPQHF
TRBV19	few	TRBD1	16	TRBJ2-7	TGTGCCAGTAGTACCAACAGGGGTGCGTTCGATTACGAGCAGTACTTC	CASSTNRGAFDYEQYF
TRBV20-1	few	NA	15	TRBJ2-7	TGCAGTGCTAGAGATCGCGGCCAGTCCTCCTACGAGCAGTACTTC	CSARDRGQSSYEQYF
TRBV5-3	NA	TRBD2	15	TRBJ2-3	TGTGCCAGCAGCTCTAGCGGGGAAAGCACAGATACGCAGTATTTT	CASSSSGESTDTQYF
TRBV21-1	many	NA	17	TRBJ1-1	TGTGCCAGCAGCAAATACACGGGGGATTTCTTCAACACTGAAGCTTTCTTT	CASSKYTGDFFNTEAFF
TRBV12-3/TRBV12-4	few	NA	14	TRBJ1-5	TGTGCCACCAGATTCGGGGATAGCAATCAGCCCCAGCATTTT	CATRFGDSNQPQHF
TRBV2	few	NA	17	TRBJ1-1	TGTGCCAGCAGTGAAGGGCCACAGACAGGATATCGCGTTGAAGCTTTCTTT	CASSEGPQTGYRVEAFF
TRBV4-3	NA	NA	14	TRBJ2-7	TGCGCCAGTAGCCAAGGTCTCGGCAGGTACGGGCAGTACTTC	CASSQGLGRYGQYF
TRBV4-3	many	NA	15	TRBJ1-2	TGCGCCAGCAGCCAAGTGCGGAACCCCGCTTATGGCTACACCTTC	CASSQVRNPAYGYTF
TRBV7-9	NA	TRBD1	13	TRBJ1-1	TGTGCCAGCAGCCCGGACAGGTCCATCGGAGCTTTCTTT	CASSPDRSIGAFF
TRBV7-2	NA	NA	15	TRBJ1-1	TGTGCCAGCAGCTTAGGAGGGCTTCTGAACACTGAAGCTTTCTTT	CASSLGGLLNTEAFF
TRBV20-1	NA	NA	14	TRBJ2-1	TGCAGTGCCGAGGCACAGTACTCCTACAATGAGCAGTTCTTC	CSAEAQYSYNEQFF
TRBV6-2/TRBV6-3	few	NA	15	TRBJ1-6	TGTGCCAGCAGTTACCTTCCTTTTGCTAGAGTTGATCTCCACTTT	CASSYLPFARVDLHF
TRBV2	many	NA	14	TRBJ2-5	TGTGCCAGCAGTGAGGGACGGCTCCAAGAGACCCAGTACTTC	CASSEGRLQETQYF
TRBV5-6	few	TRBD2	16	TRBJ2-7	TGTGCCAGCAGCTTGGTGGTTAGCGGGAGTTCCGCCGAGCAGTACTTC	CASSLVVSGSSAEQYF
TRBV6-5	NA	TRBD2	15	TRBJ2-1	TGTGCCAGCAGTGCCCTAGCGGGAAACCTAAATGAGCAGTTCTTC	CASSALAGNLNEQFF